What follows are 7 T cell receptor beta chains derived from one specimen sequenced in a study of OX40 agonist ivuxolimab in advanced cancers. Library prep was done by the immunoSEQ multiplex PCR assay. TCRdb took over this immuneACCESS table, retaining in-frame rearrangements with V and J assigned. Such tables are incomplete; in checked studies, under half of the missing clones stem from an unresolved V gene, and the remainder is unexplained. This sample holds some 27,000 clones; around four fifths were observed only once. The top ten clonotypes cover roughly 11% of the sample. The sequencing used CD4+ or CD8+ T cells sorted from blood, collected in a trial of the OX40 agonist ivuxolimab. These receptor sequences come from an adult with an advanced solid tumor such as melanoma, head and neck, liver or kidney cancer.

This chain uses TRBV11-3 with TRBJ2-7, with TRBD1 matching over 9 bases. The CDR3 totals 14 residues. Germline loops: CDR1 SGHNT, CDR2 YENEEA. Losses at the gene ends were 4 bases for V and 1 base for J; bases not matched to a gene: 2. The CDR3 loop reads CASSSTGGSYEQYF. CDR3 nucleotides: TGTGCCAGCAGCTCGACAGGGGGGTCCTACGAGCAGTACTTC.

The CDR3 sequence: CASSSTGTGGETQYF. CDR3 sequence (DNA): TGTGCCAGCAGCTCAACCGGGACAGGGGGAGAGACCCAGTACTTC. V is TRBV6-5 and J is TRBJ2-5; 11 bases are a match to TRBD1. With 6 bases clipped from V and 4 bases from J, the junction kept 7 bases outside the gene matches. Germline CDR1 and CDR2: MNHEY and SVGAGI. This CDR3 is built from 15 residues.

The chain uses TRBV7-8 and TRBJ2-2; the match to TRBD1 covers 10 bases. The CDR3 has 17 residues. CDR1 and CDR2 from the germline V gene are SGHVS and FQNEAQ. The ends lost 4 bases at V and 5 bases at J; junction bases unmatched: 10. In DNA, the CDR3 is TGTGCCAGCAGCTCTTGGTACCGACAGGGGGCGACCGGGGAGCTGTTTTTT. Protein sequence: CASSSWYRQGATGELFF. Based on the CDR3 plus reference TRBV7-8 and TRBJ2-2, the full variable domain is GAGVSQSPRYKVAKRGQDVALRCDPISGHVSLFWYQQALGQGPEFLTYFQNEAQLDKSGLPSDRFFAERPEGSVSTLKIQRTQQEDSAVYLCASSSWYRQGATGELFFGEGSRLTVL.

This CDR3 is CASSLGTGAPYEQYF. As DNA, the CDR3 is TGTGCCAGCAGCTTAGGGACAGGGGCCCCCTACGAGCAGTACTTC. The chain recombines TRBV11-2 with TRBJ2-7; 9 positions agree with TRBD1. Trimming took 1 base from V and 2 from J; bases not matched to a gene: 3. The CDR3 runs to 15 residues. Germline V gives CDR1 SGHAT, CDR2 FQNNGV. The full variable domain, its missing parts supplied by reference TRBV11-2 and TRBJ2-7, is EAGVAQSPRYKIIEKRQSVAFWCNPISGHATLYWYQQILGQGPKLLIQFQNNGVVDDSQLPKDRFSAERLKGVDSTLKIQPAKLEDSAVYLCASSLGTGAPYEQYFGPGTRLTVT.

The rearrangement uses TRBV9 and TRBJ2-1; 10 positions agree with TRBD2. The length of the CDR3 is 13 residues. Germline V gene data show CDR1 as SGDLS and CDR2 as YYNGEE. V was clipped by 3 bases and J by 6 bases; unmatched bases: 0. The CDR3 coding sequence is TGTGCCAGCAGCGGACTAGCGGGCAATGAGCAGTTCTTC. Amino acid sequence: CASSGLAGNEQFF.

The J gene is TRBJ2-1, the V gene TRBV7-2, with D possibly being TRBD1 (6 bases). The CDR3 covers 13 residues. The V end lost 6 bases, the J end lost 10 bases, and 16 bases lay between the germline ends. Germline V CDR1 and CDR2: SGHTA, FQGNSA. CDR3 sequence reads: CASSFRGWDEQFF. In nucleotides, the CDR3 is TGTGCCAGCAGTTTTAGGGGGTGGGACGAGCAGTTCTTC.

The chain has TRBV2 and TRBJ2-1; TRBD2 agrees at 11 bases. The length of the CDR3 is 15 residues. Germline V gene data show CDR1 as SNHLY and CDR2 as FYNNEI. V shed 4 bases and J 8 bases; nucleotides not matched to a gene: 7. The DNA for the CDR3 is TGTGCCAGCAGTGTGGATAGCGGGGGGGCAGATGAGCAGTTCTTC. It encodes CASSVDSGGADEQFF.